The clone carrying this T cell receptor beta chain was counted ten times or more. The data are from a study of T cells in Graves' hyperthyroidism and ophthalmopathy. Researchers took RNA transcripts and amplified the TCR beta CDR3 regions from them. During a first-round RT-PCR of the TCR CDR3, the HTBI primer set was used. TCRdb fed the multiplex PCR reads into MiXCR, producing one record per CDR3 protein. The top ten hold around 30% of the sample, which has hundreds of thousands of distinct CDR3 sequences, over 35% seen once. The sequencing sample was made of blood. The clonotype was recovered from a woman in her thirties or forties with Graves' hyperthyroidism.

The CDR3 loop reads CASSPDRMNSPLHF. The CDR3 DNA sequence: TGTGCCAGCAGCCCGGACAGGATGAATTCACCCCTCCACTTT. The chain couples TRBV6-5 to TRBJ1-6; 7 positions agree with TRBD1. J gave up 7 bases and V 6 bases, and 6 bases lay outside the gene matches. Germline CDR1 reads MNHEY; CDR2 reads SVGAGI. The CDR3 contains 14 residues.